These T cell receptor beta chains were read from a single sample in a study of radiotherapy plus CTLA-4 blockade in lung cancer. Sequencing was performed with immunoSEQ multiplex PCR; in TCRdb, only in-frame clones are kept and a portion is missing. The sample consists of 32,000 or so clones, 70% to 80% of them appearing once. The specimen was peripheral blood, collected from a patient treated with radiotherapy plus ipilimumab. The receptor set was obtained from a human donor with non-small cell lung cancer that progressed on radiotherapy plus ipilimumab. The conserved cysteine and the conserved F or W are not part of the CDR3 here. The D gene is left open where the match is weak.

v_call,d_call,cdr3_aa
TRBV5-4,-,ASALGAQTSSYEQY
TRBV6-1,-,ASSGQLTGSSTDTQY
TRBV10-1,TRBD1,ASSEGQGASDHEQF
TRBV6-1,-,ASSEWSGSSNTEAF
TRBV4-2,TRBD2,ASSQQLAGAQEQY
TRBV5-6,TRBD1,ASSLTGTDEQY
TRBV6-6,-,ASNPVGEAEAF
TRBV18,-,ASSPRAEWEQETQY
TRBV15,-,ATSRVLEGAYEQY
TRBV2,TRBD1,ASSDVRTGAAEAF
TRBV27,-,ASSSRTRGTGELF
TRBV27,-,ASSLSGEPDYT
TRBV7-9,TRBD1,ASSARDSEEKKLF
TRBV28,-,ASGGYYEQY
TRBV28,-,ASSSPATNEKLF
TRBV7-8,TRBD2,ASTPGGRGGRDTQY
TRBV15,-,ATSRDWTGYEQY
TRBV5-5,-,ASSPIWTNPNTEAF
TRBV29-1,TRBD2,SVDLAGRNEQF
TRBV28,-,ASSLFGSGANVLT
TRBV27,-,ASSTSGLALNYNEQF
TRBV15,-,ATSRDRGGEKLF
TRBV5-6,-,ASSLRQSYEQY
TRBV2,TRBD1,ASSENRGGSNQPQH
TRBV14,TRBD1,ASSQDRGSLMNTEAF
TRBV18,TRBD1,ASSPPGQGNTGELF
TRBV18,TRBD1,ASSPQQGATDTQY
TRBV28,-,ASSSLTGGYNQPQH
TRBV5-1,-,ASSFTGIVETQY
TRBV5-1,TRBD2,ASSLAGAGDLYEQY
TRBV7-7,TRBD1,ASSLGTGEEETQY
TRBV10-3,-,AISEYNTEAF
TRBV19,-,ASSIGPGEYGYT
TRBV10-1,-,ASRDRSTMNTEAF
TRBV19,TRBD1,ASTPTGFSGNTIY
TRBV2,TRBD1,ASTEGQGGNQPQH
TRBV9,-,ASSVTDSYNSPLH
TRBV7-9,-,ASSLARDEHQPQH
TRBV7-9,-,ASSLLSNEQF
TRBV29-1,-,SVEGVLYEGTQETQY
TRBV27,TRBD1,ASSRTGGVYEQY